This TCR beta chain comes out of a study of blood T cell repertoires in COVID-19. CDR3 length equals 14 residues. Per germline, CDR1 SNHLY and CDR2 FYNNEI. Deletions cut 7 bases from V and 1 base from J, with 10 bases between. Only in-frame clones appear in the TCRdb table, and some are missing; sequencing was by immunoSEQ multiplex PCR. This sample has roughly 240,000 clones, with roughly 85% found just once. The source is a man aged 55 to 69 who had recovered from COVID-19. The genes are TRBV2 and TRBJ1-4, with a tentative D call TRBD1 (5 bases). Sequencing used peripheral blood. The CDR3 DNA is TGTGCCAGCAACCGACAGATAACTAATGAAAAACTGTTTTTT. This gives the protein CASNRQITNEKLFF.